This TCR beta chain was captured by sequencing in a study of blood T cell repertoires in COVID-19. Study information: The United States, Italy and Spain provided the acute and convalescent COVID-19 samples. T cells, B-cell-depleted T cells, or PBMCs provided the cDNA or gDNA that served as material.

Study processing details: Reference gene primers were amplified, and this amplification served to estimate nucleated cell counts. Repertoires were generated with immunoSEQ multiplex PCR, while TCRdb's copy carries only in-frame clones and drops some. V and J calls and clone size follow that table, whereas D and trimming were derived from the DNA. The data show about 36,000 clones, with 90% seen just once and 4.8% held by the top ten. The V gene lost 6 bases and the J gene lost 10 bases, with 34 bases spanning the gap. CDR3 length: 19 amino acids. Germline lookup yields CDR1 MNHEY and CDR2 SMNVEV (reference sequence).

Sequencing input: peripheral blood. J is TRBJ2-1 and V is TRBV27; the D gene is possibly TRBD2 (10 bases). This sequence was found in a human donor in a cohort sampled during active COVID-19. This CDR3 is CASSQQGAHLAGEFGEQFF. In nucleotides, the CDR3 is TGTGCCAGCAGCCAACAGGGGGCGCATCTAGCGGGAGAATTCGGAGAGCAGTTCTTC.